These T cell receptor beta chains were read from a single sample in a study of shared clonotypes between healthy human individuals. Clones were read by immunoSEQ multiplex PCR, and TCRdb kept only the in-frame ones, dropping some. The sample consists of 2 million to 2.5 million clones, 93% of them appearing once. The sequenced sample was naive CD4+ T cells from PBMCs. These receptors were taken from a young man in good health. Some clones in this sample may be carry-over from other donors' samples. Both conserved end residues are part of each CDR3. D genes are given only for firm matches. Where a row states a size, it is once, few, many or the class of an expanded clone; other rows omit it.

>NA|TRBJ1-3|NA|TRBV10-3
CAIRTGANTIYF
TGTGCCATCCGGACCGGAGCGAACACCATATATTTT
>NA|TRBJ1-1|NA|TRBV28
CASSPVNTEAFF
TGTGCCAGCAGCCCGGTGAACACTGAAGCTTTCTTT
>NA|TRBJ1-2|once|TRBV7-9
CASTSLYGYTF
TGTGCCAGCACCTCGCTCTATGGCTACACCTTC
>TRBD1|TRBJ2-7|NA|TRBV2
CASSEGTGKYEQYF
TGTGCCAGCAGTGAAGGGACAGGGAAATACGAGCAGTACTTC
>NA|TRBJ1-1|NA|TRBV19
CASSIAPSEAFF
TGTGCCAGTAGTATAGCCCCATCTGAAGCTTTCTTT
>NA|TRBJ1-1|NA|TRBV28
CASLGNTEAFF
TGTGCCAGCCTGGGGAACACTGAAGCTTTCTTT
>TRBD2|TRBJ2-7|NA|TRBV28
CASRVAGVDYEQYF
TGTGCCAGCAGGGTAGCGGGAGTAGATTACGAGCAGTACTTC
>NA|TRBJ2-1|NA|TRBV5-6
CASTRTGRRYEQFF
TGTGCCAGCACCCGCACGGGGAGAAGGTATGAGCAGTTCTTC
>NA|TRBJ2-2|NA|TRBV4-2
CASSQDQANTGELFF
TGTGCCAGCAGCCAAGATCAGGCGAACACCGGGGAGCTGTTTTTT
>TRBD1|TRBJ2-7|NA|TRBV19
CASSFRTGDEQYF
TGTGCCAGTAGTTTTCGGACAGGGGACGAGCAGTACTTC
>TRBD2|TRBJ2-7|NA|TRBV7-3
CASSLVGAGGPYEQYF
TGTGCCAGCAGCTTAGTGGGTGCGGGAGGTCCCTACGAGCAGTACTTC
>NA|TRBJ1-1|NA|TRBV13
CASRLTANTEAFF
TGTGCCAGCAGACTGACAGCGAACACTGAAGCTTTCTTT
>NA|TRBJ2-5|NA|TRBV9
CASSPTWLYQETQYF
TGTGCCAGCAGCCCAACCTGGTTGTACCAAGAGACCCAGTACTTC
>TRBD1|TRBJ2-7|NA|TRBV19
CASSILHQQGARYEQYF
TGTGCCAGTAGTATACTCCACCAACAGGGGGCCCGCTACGAGCAGTACTTC
>NA|TRBJ1-1|NA|TRBV23-1
CASSPDTDRTMSNTEAFF
TGCGCCAGCAGTCCGGATACCGACAGGACCATGAGCAACACTGAAGCTTTCTTT
>NA|TRBJ1-3|NA|TRBV6-1
CASSESGFGNTIYF
TGTGCCAGCAGTGAATCAGGGTTCGGAAACACCATATATTTT
>NA|TRBJ2-7|NA|TRBV28
CASKQGAGPSYEQYF
TGTGCCAGCAAACAAGGGGCTGGTCCCTCCTACGAGCAGTACTTC
>NA|TRBJ1-1|NA|TRBV7-6
CASSLNRVGTEAFF
TGTGCCAGCAGCTTAAACAGGGTGGGCACTGAAGCTTTCTTT
>NA|TRBJ2-2|NA|TRBV7-2
CASSPASSSVTGELFF
TGTGCCAGCAGCCCCGCTTCAAGCTCGGTCACCGGGGAGCTGTTTTTT
>TRBD2|TRBJ2-2|NA|TRBV7-3
CASSFSGSNGELFF
TGTGCCAGCAGCTTTAGCGGGAGCAACGGGGAGCTGTTTTTT
>TRBD1|TRBJ1-4|NA|TRBV7-9
CASSKKVKDRGLLREKLFF
TGTGCCAGCAGCAAAAAGGTTAAGGACAGGGGATTATTACGTGAAAAACTGTTTTTT
>TRBD1|TRBJ1-4|NA|TRBV6-6
CASSLARGSVEKLFF
TGTGCCAGCAGTTTGGCCAGGGGGAGTGTTGAAAAACTGTTTTTT
>NA|TRBJ1-1|NA|TRBV11-3
CASSFSGPNTEAFF
TGTGCCAGCAGCTTCAGCGGTCCGAACACTGAAGCTTTCTTT
>TRBD1|TRBJ2-1|NA|TRBV18
CASSPREGANEQFF
TGTGCCAGCTCACCACGTGAGGGGGCCAATGAGCAGTTCTTC